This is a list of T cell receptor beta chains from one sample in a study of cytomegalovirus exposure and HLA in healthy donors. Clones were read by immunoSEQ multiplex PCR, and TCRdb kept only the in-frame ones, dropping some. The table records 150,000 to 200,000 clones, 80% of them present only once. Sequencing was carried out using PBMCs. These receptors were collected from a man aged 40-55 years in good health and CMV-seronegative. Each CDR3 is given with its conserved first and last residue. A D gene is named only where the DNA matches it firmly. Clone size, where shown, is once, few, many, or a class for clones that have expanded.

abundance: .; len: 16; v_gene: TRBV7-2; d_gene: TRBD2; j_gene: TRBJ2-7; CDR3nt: TGTGCCAGCACCTTAGGGGGACTAGCGGGTACCTACGAGCAGTACTTC; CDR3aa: CASTLGGLAGTYEQYF
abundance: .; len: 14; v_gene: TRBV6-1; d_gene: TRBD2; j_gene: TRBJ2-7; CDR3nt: TGTGCCAGCAGTGAATGGGCTAGCGGGTACGAGCAGTACTTC; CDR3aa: CASSEWASGYEQYF
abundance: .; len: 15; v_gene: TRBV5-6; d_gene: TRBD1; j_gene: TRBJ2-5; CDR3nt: TGTGCCAGCAGCACCTCTTCTGTCAGGGGGCAAGTTCTGTACTTC; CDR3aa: CASSTSSVRGQVLYF
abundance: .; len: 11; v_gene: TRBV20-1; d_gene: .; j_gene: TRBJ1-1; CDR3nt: TGCAGTGCTACAGGGAACACTGAAGCTTTCTTT; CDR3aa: CSATGNTEAFF
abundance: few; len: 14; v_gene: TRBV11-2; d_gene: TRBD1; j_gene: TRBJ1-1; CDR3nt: TGTGCCAGCAGCTTGGGGACAGGGGTTACTGAAGCTTTCTTT; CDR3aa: CASSLGTGVTEAFF
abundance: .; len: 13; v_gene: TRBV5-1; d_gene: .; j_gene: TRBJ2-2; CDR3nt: TGCGCCAGCATGTTCCAGAACACCGGGGAGCTGTTTTTT; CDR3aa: CASMFQNTGELFF
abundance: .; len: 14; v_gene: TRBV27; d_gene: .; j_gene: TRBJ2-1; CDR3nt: TGTGCCAGCAGTTTAAAGGGGGACTACAATGAGCAGTTCTTC; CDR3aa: CASSLKGDYNEQFF
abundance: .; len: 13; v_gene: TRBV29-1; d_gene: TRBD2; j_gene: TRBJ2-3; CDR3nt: TGCAGCGGTACTAGCGGGGGGGTTGATACGCAGTATTTT; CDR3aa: CSGTSGGVDTQYF
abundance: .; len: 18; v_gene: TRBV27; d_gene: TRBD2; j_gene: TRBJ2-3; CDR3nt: TGTGCCAGCAGTCCAACGGGAGGGGCTAGCGGACTCACAGATACGCAGTATTTT; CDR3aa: CASSPTGGASGLTDTQYF
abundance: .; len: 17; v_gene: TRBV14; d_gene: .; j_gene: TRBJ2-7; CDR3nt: TGTGCCAGCAGCCAAGACAGGGAGCGGGTGGGGCCCTACGAGCAGTACTTC; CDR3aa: CASSQDRERVGPYEQYF
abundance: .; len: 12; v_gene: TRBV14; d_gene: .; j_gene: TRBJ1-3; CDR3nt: TGTGCCAGCAGTTCCGACGGAGACACCATATATTTT; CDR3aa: CASSSDGDTIYF
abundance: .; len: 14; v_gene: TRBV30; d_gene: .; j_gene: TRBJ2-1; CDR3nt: TGTGCCTGGAGTAGGGAGGTCTCCTACAATGAGCAGTTCTTC; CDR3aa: CAWSREVSYNEQFF
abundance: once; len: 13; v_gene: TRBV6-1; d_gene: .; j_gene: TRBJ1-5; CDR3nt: TGTGCCAGCAGTGAAGGGGGCGGTCAGCCCCAGCATTTT; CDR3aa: CASSEGGGQPQHF
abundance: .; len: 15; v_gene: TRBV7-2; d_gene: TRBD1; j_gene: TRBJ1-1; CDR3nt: TGTGCCAGCAGCTACGGGGACAGACCTAACACTGAAGCTTTCTTT; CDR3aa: CASSYGDRPNTEAFF
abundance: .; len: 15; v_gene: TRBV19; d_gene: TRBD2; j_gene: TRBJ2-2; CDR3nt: TGTGCCAGTAGTATGGGGAGGGGCCTCACCGGGGAGCTGTTTTTT; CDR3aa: CASSMGRGLTGELFF
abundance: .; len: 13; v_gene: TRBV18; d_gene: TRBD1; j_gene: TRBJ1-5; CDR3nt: TGTGCCAGCTCACAGGACAGGACTCAGCCCCAGCATTTT; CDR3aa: CASSQDRTQPQHF
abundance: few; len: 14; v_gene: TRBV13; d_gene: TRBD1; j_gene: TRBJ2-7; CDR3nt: TGTGCCAGCAGCTTAGGACAGGGGGCTTACGAGCAGTACTTC; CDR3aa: CASSLGQGAYEQYF
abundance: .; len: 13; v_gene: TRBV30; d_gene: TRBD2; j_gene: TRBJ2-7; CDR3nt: TGTGCCTGGGAGCGGGAGTTCGGCCACGAGCAGTACTTC; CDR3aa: CAWEREFGHEQYF
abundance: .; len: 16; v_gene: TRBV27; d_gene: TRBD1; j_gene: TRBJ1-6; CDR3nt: TGTGCCAGCAGTCCACCCACAGGGGACTATAATTCACCCCTCCACTTT; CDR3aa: CASSPPTGDYNSPLHF
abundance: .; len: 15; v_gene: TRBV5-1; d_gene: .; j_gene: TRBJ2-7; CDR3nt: TGCGCCAGCAGCCGGCTGGAACAGGGAAGCTACGAGCAGTACTTC; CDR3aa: CASSRLEQGSYEQYF
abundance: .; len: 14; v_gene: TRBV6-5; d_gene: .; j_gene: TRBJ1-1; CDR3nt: TGTGCCAGCAGCGCCAGGGATATGGGCACTGAAGCTTTCTTT; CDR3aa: CASSARDMGTEAFF
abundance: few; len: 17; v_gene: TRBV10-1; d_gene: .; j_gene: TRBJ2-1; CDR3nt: TGCGCCAGCAGTGAGAGGACAGGCGGGGGGTTCTACAATGAGCAGTTCTTC; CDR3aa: CASSERTGGGFYNEQFF
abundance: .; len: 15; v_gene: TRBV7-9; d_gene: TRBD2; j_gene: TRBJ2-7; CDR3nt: TGTGCCACCCAACCTTACGGGGCGGGAGTCTTCGAGCAGTACTTC; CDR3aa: CATQPYGAGVFEQYF
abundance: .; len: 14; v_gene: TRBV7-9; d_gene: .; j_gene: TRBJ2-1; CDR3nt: TGTGCCAGCAGCTTAGCGCGTGGGGGCTATGAGCAGTTCTTC; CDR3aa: CASSLARGGYEQFF
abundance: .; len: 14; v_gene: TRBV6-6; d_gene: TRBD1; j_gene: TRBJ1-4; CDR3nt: TGTGCCAGCAGACCGACAGGGGAGGGTGAAAAACTGTTTTTT; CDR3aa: CASRPTGEGEKLFF
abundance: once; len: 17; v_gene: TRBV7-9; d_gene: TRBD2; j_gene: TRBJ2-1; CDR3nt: TGTGCCAGCAGCTCAGGATCCCCGGGACGGGGGGACAATGAGCAGTTCTTC; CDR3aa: CASSSGSPGRGDNEQFF
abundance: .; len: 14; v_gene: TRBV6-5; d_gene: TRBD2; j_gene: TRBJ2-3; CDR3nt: TGTGCCAGCAGGACTAGCGCCGACACAGATACGCAGTATTTT; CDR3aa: CASRTSADTDTQYF
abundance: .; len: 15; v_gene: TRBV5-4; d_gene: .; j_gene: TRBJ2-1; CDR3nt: TGTGCCAGCAGCCTTGTTCAGGGTACCCACAATGAGCAGTTCTTC; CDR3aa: CASSLVQGTHNEQFF
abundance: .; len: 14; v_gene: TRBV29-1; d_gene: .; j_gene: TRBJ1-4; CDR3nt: TGCAGCGTTGAAGATCCCGGGTTAGGTGAAAAACTGTTTTTT; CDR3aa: CSVEDPGLGEKLFF
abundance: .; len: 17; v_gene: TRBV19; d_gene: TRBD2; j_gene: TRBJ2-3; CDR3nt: TGTGCCAGTAGTATAGACGGCGGGGGGGCGTTAGTAGATACGCAGTATTTT; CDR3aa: CASSIDGGGALVDTQYF
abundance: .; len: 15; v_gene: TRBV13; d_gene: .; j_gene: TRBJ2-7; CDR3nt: TGTGCCAGCAGCCCCCGCACCCACGGCTCCTACGAGCAGTACTTC; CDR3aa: CASSPRTHGSYEQYF
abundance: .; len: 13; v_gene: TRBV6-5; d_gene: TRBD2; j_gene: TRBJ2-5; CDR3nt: TGTGCCACCGGGACTAGCGGGCAAGAGACCCAGTACTTC; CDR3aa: CATGTSGQETQYF
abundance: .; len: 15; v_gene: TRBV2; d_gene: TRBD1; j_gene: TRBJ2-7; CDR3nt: TGTGCCAGCAGTAACCGGGACAGGGGTACCTACGAGCAGTACTTC; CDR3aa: CASSNRDRGTYEQYF
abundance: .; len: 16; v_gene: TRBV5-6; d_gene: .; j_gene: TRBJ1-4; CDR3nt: TGTGCCAGCAGCTTTGGCACCGGACAGCTTAATGAAAAACTGTTTTTT; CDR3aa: CASSFGTGQLNEKLFF
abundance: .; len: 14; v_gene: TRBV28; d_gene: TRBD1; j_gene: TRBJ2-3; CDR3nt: TGTGCCAGCAGTTCAACAGGGGTTGTAGATACGCAGTATTTT; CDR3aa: CASSSTGVVDTQYF
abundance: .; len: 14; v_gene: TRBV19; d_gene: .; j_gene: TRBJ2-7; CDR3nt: TGTGCCAGTAGTTCCCTAGGCAGGGGCTACGAGCAGTACTTC; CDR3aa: CASSSLGRGYEQYF
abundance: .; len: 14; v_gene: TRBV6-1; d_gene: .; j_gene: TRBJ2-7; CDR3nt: TGTGCCAGCAGCGAACCCCAAGGAAACTACGAGCAGTACTTC; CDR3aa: CASSEPQGNYEQYF
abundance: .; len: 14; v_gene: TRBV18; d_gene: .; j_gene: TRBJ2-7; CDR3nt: TGTGCCAGCTCACCGGCGGGACAGCCCGACGAGCAGTACTTC; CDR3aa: CASSPAGQPDEQYF
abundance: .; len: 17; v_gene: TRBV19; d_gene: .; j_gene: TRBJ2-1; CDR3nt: TGTGCCAGTAGCCCCCTTTGGGGGGTGGGGACCTACAATGAGCAGTTCTTC; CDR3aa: CASSPLWGVGTYNEQFF
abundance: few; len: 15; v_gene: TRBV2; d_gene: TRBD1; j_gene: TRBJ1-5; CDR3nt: TGTGCCAGCAGACCACAGGGGGCCGGCAATCAGCCCCAGCATTTT; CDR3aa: CASRPQGAGNQPQHF
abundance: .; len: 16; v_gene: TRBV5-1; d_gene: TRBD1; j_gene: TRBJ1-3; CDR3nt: TGCGCCAGCAGCTTTTTGGGGACAGGGGACGGAAACACCATATATTTT; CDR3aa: CASSFLGTGDGNTIYF
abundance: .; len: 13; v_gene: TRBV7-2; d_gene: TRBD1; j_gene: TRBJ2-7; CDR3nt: TGTGCCAGCAGCTCACAGGGGGCAGACGAGCAGTACTTC; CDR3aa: CASSSQGADEQYF
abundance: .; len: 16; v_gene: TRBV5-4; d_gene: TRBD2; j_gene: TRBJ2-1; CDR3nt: TGTGCCAGCAGCCATGGCTCGCGGGGGGTTTACAATGAGCAGTTCTTC; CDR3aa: CASSHGSRGVYNEQFF
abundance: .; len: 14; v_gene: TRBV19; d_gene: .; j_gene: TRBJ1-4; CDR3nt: TGTGCCAGTAGTATGCGGGGAGGAAATGAAAAACTGTTTTTT; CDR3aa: CASSMRGGNEKLFF
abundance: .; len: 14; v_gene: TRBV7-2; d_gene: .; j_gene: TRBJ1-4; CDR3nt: TGTGCCAGCAGCTTAACCAGGGGAAATGAAAAACTGTTTTTT; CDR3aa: CASSLTRGNEKLFF